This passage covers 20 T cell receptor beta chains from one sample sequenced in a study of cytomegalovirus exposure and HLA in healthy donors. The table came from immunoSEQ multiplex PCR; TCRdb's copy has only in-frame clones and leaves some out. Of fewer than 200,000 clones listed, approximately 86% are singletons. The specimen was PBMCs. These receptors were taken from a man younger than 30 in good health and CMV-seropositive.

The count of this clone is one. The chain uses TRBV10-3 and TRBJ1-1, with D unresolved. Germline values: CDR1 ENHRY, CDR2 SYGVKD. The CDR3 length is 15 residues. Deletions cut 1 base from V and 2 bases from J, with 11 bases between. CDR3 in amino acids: CAISELEQANTEAFF. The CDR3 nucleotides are TGTGCCATCAGTGAGTTAGAGCAAGCAAACACTGAAGCTTTCTTT.

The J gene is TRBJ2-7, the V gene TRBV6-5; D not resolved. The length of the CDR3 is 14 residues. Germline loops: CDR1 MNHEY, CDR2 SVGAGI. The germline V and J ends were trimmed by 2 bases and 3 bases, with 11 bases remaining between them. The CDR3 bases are TGTGCCAGCAGTTACCGGTCGCGAGGCTACGAGCAGTACTTC. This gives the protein CASSYRSRGYEQYF.

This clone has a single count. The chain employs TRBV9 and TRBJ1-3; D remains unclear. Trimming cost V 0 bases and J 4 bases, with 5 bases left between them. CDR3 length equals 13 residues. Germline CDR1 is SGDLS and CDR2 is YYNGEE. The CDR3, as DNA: TGTGCCAGCAGCGTAGCGGGAGGAAACACCATATATTTT. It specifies CASSVAGGNTIYF.

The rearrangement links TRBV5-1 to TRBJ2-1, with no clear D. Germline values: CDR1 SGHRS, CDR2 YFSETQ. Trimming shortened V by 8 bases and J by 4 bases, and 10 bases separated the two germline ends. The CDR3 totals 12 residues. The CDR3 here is CARPFRYNEQFF. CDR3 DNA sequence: TGCGCCAGACCCTTCAGATACAATGAGCAGTTCTTC. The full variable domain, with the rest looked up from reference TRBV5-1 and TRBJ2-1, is KAGVTQTPRYLIKTRGQQVTLSCSPISGHRSVSWYQQTPGQGLQFLFEYFSETQRNKGNFPGRFSGRQFSNSRSEMNVSTLELGDSALYLCARPFRYNEQFFGPGTRLTVL.

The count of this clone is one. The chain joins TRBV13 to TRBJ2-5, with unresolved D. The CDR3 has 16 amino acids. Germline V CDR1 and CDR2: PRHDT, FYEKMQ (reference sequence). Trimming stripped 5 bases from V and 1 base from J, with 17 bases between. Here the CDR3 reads CASSPTPDGLQETQYF. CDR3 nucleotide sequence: TGTGCCAGCAGCCCCACCCCCGATGGGCTCCAAGAGACCCAGTACTTC. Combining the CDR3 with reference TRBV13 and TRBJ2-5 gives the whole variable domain AAGVIQSPRHLIKEKRETATLKCYPIPRHDTVYWYQQGPGQDPQFLISFYEKMQSDKGSIPDRFSAQQFSDYHSELNMSSLELGDSALYFCASSPTPDGLQETQYFGPGTRLLVL.

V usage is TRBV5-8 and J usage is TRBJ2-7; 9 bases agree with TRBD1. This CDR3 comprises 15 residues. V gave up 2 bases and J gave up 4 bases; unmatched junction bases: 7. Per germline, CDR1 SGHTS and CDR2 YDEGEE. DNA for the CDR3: TGTGCCAGCAGCTTCGCCGGGACAGGGTTGTACGAGCAGTACTTC. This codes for CASSFAGTGLYEQYF.

The CDR3 DNA reads TGTGCCAGCAGCCAAGGGGACAGCGAAAAAGAGACCCAGTACTTC. Protein sequence: CASSQGDSEKETQYF. The chain combines TRBV4-2 with TRBJ2-5, with 7 bases identical to TRBD1. With V trimmed by 1 base and J by 3 bases, 5 bases remained unmatched. Per germline, CDR1 LGHNA and CDR2 YNFKEQ. CDR3 size: 15 residues.

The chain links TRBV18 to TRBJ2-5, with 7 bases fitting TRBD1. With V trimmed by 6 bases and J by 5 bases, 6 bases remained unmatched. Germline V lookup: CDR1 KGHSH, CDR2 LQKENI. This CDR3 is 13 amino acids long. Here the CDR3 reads CASSSGTAETQYF. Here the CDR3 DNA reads TGTGCCAGCTCCTCCGGGACAGCTGAGACCCAGTACTTC.

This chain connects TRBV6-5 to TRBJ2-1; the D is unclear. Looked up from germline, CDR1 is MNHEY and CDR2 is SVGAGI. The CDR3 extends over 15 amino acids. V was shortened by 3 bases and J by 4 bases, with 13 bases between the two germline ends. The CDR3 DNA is TGTGCCAGCAGTTATTTCCGGGTAGAGTACAATGAGCAGTTCTTC. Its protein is CASSYFRVEYNEQFF.

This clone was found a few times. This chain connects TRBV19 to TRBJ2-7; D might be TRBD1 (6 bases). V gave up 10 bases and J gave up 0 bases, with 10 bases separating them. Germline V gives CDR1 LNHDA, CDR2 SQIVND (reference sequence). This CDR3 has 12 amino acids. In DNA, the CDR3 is TGTGCCACCACAGGGAGCTCCTACGAGCAGTACTTC. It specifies CATTGSSYEQYF.

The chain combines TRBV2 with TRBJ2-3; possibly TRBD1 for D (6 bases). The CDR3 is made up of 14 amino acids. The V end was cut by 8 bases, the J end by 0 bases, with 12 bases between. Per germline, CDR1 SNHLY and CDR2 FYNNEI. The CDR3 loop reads CASVWTASTDTQYF. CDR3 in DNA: TGTGCCAGCGTTTGGACAGCTAGCACAGATACGCAGTATTTT.

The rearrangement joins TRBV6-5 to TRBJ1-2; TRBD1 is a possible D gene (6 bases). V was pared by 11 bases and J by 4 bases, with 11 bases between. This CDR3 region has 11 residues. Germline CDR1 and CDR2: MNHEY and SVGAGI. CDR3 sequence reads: CAASQGYGYTF. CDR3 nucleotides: TGTGCCGCCTCACAGGGCTATGGCTACACCTTC.

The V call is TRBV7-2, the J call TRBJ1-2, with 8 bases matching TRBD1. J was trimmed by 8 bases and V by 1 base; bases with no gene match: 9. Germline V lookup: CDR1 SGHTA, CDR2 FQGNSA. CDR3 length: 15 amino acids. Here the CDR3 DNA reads TGTGCCAGCAGCTTAGAATGGCAGGGGGCGCGCGGCTACACCTTC. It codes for CASSLEWQGARGYTF.

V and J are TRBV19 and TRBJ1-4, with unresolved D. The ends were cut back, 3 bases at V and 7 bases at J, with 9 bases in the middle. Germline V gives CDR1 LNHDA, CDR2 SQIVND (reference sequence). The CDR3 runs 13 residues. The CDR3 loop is CASSITRSEKLFF. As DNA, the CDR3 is TGTGCCAGTAGTATCACCCGGAGTGAAAAACTGTTTTTT.

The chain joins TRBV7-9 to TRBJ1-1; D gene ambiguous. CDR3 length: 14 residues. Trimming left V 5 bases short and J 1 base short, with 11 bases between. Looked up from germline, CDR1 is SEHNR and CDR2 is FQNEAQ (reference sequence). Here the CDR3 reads CASSPDWKNTEAFF. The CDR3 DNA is TGTGCCAGCAGCCCCGACTGGAAGAACACTGAAGCTTTCTTT.

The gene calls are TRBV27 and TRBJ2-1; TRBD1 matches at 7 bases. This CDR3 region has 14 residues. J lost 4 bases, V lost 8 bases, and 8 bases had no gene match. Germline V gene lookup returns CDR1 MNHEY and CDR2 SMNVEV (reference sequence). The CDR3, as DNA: TGTGCCAGCTCCCAGGGGGACAGTTACAATGAGCAGTTCTTC. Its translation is CASSQGDSYNEQFF.

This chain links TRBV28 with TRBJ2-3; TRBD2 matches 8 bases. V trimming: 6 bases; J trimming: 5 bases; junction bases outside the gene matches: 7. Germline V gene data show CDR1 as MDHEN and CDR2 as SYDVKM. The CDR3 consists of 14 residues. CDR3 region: CASSQRERIDTQYF. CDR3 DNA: TGTGCCAGCAGCCAGCGGGAGAGGATAGATACGCAGTATTTT. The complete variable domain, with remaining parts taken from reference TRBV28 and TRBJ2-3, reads DVKVTQSSRYLVKRTGEKVFLECVQDMDHENMFWYRQDPGLGLRLIYFSYDVKMKEKGDIPEGYSVSREKKERFSLILESASTNQTSMYLCASSQRERIDTQYFGPGTRLTVL.

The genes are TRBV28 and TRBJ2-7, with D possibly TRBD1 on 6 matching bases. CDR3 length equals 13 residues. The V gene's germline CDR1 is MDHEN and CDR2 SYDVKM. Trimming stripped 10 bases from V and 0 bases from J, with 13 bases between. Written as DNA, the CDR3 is TGTGCCACCCTAGGACAGAGCTCCTACGAGCAGTACTTC. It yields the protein CATLGQSSYEQYF. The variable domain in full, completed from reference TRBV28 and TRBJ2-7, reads DVKVTQSSRYLVKRTGEKVFLECVQDMDHENMFWYRQDPGLGLRLIYFSYDVKMKEKGDIPEGYSVSREKKERFSLILESASTNQTSMYLCATLGQSSYEQYFGPGTRLTVT.

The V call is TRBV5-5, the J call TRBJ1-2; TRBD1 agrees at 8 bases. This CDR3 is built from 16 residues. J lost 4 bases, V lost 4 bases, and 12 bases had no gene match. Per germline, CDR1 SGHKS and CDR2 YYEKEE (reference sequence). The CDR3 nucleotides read TGTGCCAGCAGCCAATTTCAGACAGGGGCCGGCTATGGCTACACCTTC. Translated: CASSQFQTGAGYGYTF.

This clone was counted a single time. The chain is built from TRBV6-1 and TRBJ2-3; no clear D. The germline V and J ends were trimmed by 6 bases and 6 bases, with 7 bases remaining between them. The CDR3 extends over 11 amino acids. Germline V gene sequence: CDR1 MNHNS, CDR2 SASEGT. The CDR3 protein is CASSLSDTQYF. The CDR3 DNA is TGTGCCAGCAGCTTGAGTGATACGCAGTATTTT.